This T cell receptor (beta chain) was profiled in a study of CD8 T cells in Susac syndrome. TEMRA cells were FACS-enriched, with CD8+ and CD4+ T cells isolated negatively. Random hexamers were used to reverse transcribe an amount of roughly 0.5 to 1 ug RNA. Coverage of TCR beta CDR3 amplification by immunoSEQ multiplex PCR extended to 54 Vbeta and 13 Jbeta. TCRdb itself ran the immunoSEQ multiplex PCR reads through MiXCR, one entry per CDR3 protein. The sample includes 330,000 or so distinct CDR3 sequences, roughly 90% of them seen just once. The germline V and J ends were trimmed by 3 bases and 6 bases, with 14 bases remaining between them. This CDR3 is built from 14 residues. Germline values: CDR1 MDHEN, CDR2 SYDVKM.

Sequenced sample: CD8+ T cells from PBMCs. The gene calls are TRBV28 and TRBJ1-2, with D unclear. This clonotype originated in a human donor with multiple sclerosis. The CDR3 loop reads CASSFVGRNNGYTF. The CDR3 DNA sequence: TGTGCCAGCAGTTTTGTCGGGAGGAACAATGGCTACACCTTC.